This TCR beta chain was sequenced during a study of T-cell memory formation after mild COVID-19. General study findings and limits: Certain responding clones were present in pre-infection memory, suggesting participation of cross-reactive memory. Day 15 to 85 contracting clones showed balanced CD4/CD8; later expanders leaned CD4+. Mainly in CM and EM were contracting CD4+ clones; CD8+ were in EMRA.

This clonotype has more than one count but fewer than ten. Its target is unknown. V dropped 5 bases and J dropped 2 bases, with 12 bases sitting between them. CDR1 and CDR2 (germline): MNHEY, SVGEGT. This CDR3 has 14 amino acids. TCRdb redid the calling of the 5' RACE reads with MiXCR, one entry per CDR3 protein. The table lists 50,000 or so distinct CDR3 sequences, roughly 27% of them singletons. The sequencing input was PBMCs or a T cell subset sorted from them (not recorded which). V is TRBV6-2 or TRBV6-3 and J is TRBJ2-5; TRBD1 might be the D (6 bases). The clonotype originates from a man younger than 30 who had mild COVID-19 (a few samples of this study predate the infection). Cell type and time point are not known. The CDR3 region is CASSKGHRQETQYF. DNA for the CDR3: TGTGCCAGCAGTAAGGGACATCGGCAAGAGACCCAGTACTTC.